These T cell receptor beta chains were read from a single sample in a study of post-analysis software for immune sequencing data. TCRdb re-derived calls from the PCR reads in MiXCR, one entry per CDR3 protein. The sample carries about 820,000 distinct CDR3 sequences, roughly 58% recorded once. The sample comprised blood. The source of these receptors is a girl aged 5-17 years with multiple sclerosis. CDR3s leave out the opening cysteine and the closing phenylalanine or tryptophan. D genes are given only for firm matches.

J | D | V | length | CDR3
TRBJ2-1 | TRBD2 | TRBV7-2 | 14 | ASSLRWGGSYNEQF
TRBJ2-7 | . | TRBV6-1 | 12 | ASSPQDGSYEQY
. | TRBD2 | TRBV4-1 | 15 | ASSQLAGGNPTYEQY
TRBJ2-7 | . | TRBV10-3 | 13 | AISPGRDRSYEQY
TRBJ2-7 | TRBD2 | TRBV5-1 | 12 | ASSSAGGAYEQY
TRBJ2-1 | . | TRBV20-1 | 13 | SARDPRGRYNEQF
. | . | TRBV6-5 | 15 | ASSYSLSGMGRDEQF
TRBJ2-7 | TRBD2 | TRBV6-6 | 14 | ASSPRGRAGGTEQY
TRBJ2-6 | . | TRBV3-1 | 14 | ASHRTFSLGANVLT
TRBJ2-7 | TRBD2 | TRBV12-3/TRBV12-4 | 13 | ASRKLAGVDHEQY
TRBJ2-1 | . | TRBV20-1 | 12 | SAWREFSYNEQF
TRBJ2-3 | . | TRBV15 | 12 | ATSRDLEADTQY
TRBJ2-7 | TRBD2 | TRBV7-9 | 11 | ASSSERGREQY
TRBJ1-4 | . | TRBV18 | 14 | ASSPVSRGRFEKLF
TRBJ2-1 | TRBD1 | TRBV18 | 12 | ASSSGTGSNEQF
TRBJ1-1 | TRBD1 | TRBV7-9 | 14 | ASSLRTRDRGLRAF